This T cell receptor beta chain was captured in a study of response to subunit inactivated influenza vaccine. Study-wide findings and caveats: The study's authors posited that every seasonal influenza vaccination enlists few new T cells.

TCRdb ran MiXCR on the RT-PCR reads and lists one entry per CDR3 protein. The sample contains around 570,000 distinct CDR3 sequences, around 8% of which appear only once. For this clonotype: Its target is not known. A read error may produce the germline difference seen at one junction end.

The sample consisted of PBMCs from blood, taken approximately 25 months after vaccination. The clonotype originates from a man aged 45 to 70 who received an inactivated influenza vaccine.

The CDR3: CASSLTGVSAF. In nucleotides, the CDR3 is TGTGCCAGCAGTTTGACAGGGGTTAGCGCCTTC. V gene TRBV6-5 combines with J gene TRBJ1-2; 8 nucleotides line up with TRBD1. CDR3 size: 11 residues. Germline CDR1 MNHEY, CDR2 SVGAGI.